This T cell receptor beta chain was identified in a study of blood T cells in healthy people across ages. Study-wide points: Versus aged donors, long-lived donors had higher diversity and more naive CD4+ cells. CMV status of donors was not determined, possibly confounding expanded clonotype changes. Strong correlation was found linking TCR beta diversity to naive T cell percentage.

It was with a sample-barcoded 5' primer and a J-beta primer mix that a second PCR of about 7 to 12 cycles was run. TCRdb ran MiXCR on the 5' RACE reads and lists one entry per CDR3 protein. The table has roughly 800,000 distinct CDR3 sequences, approximately 25% seen once. In regard to this clonotype: As yet, its antigen is unknown.

This sample was shared with a second study, whose subject was T cells of mothers and their children.

Sequenced input: blood. This TCR came from a boy younger than 18 in good health.

CDR3 nucleotide sequence: TGTGCCAGCAGCCAGACAGGGCTCCAAGAGACCCAGTACTTC. Translating gives CASSQTGLQETQYF. This rearrangement joins TRBV5-4 to TRBJ2-5; 7 nucleotides agree with TRBD1. V gave up 4 bases and J gave up 1 base; unmatched junction bases: 4. The CDR3 contains 14 residues. CDR1 SGHNT and CDR2 YYREEE come from the germline V gene (reference sequence).